The 13 T cell receptor beta chains in this list originate from one sample, sequenced in a study of cytomegalovirus exposure and HLA in healthy donors. 13 Jbeta primers and 60 Vbeta primers were used for the PCR. The protocol was immunoSEQ multiplex PCR, while the TCRdb copy is restricted to in-frame clones and leaves out a portion. The sample table includes roughly 34,000 clones. The sequencing input was PBMCs. The receptors stem from a woman between 40 and 50 years old in good health and CMV-seropositive.

The CDR3 loop is CASSPIPGSAFF. As DNA, the CDR3 is TGTGCCAGCAGCCCAATACCGGGGTCCGCTTTCTTT. The chain is built from TRBV6-1 and TRBJ1-1; D is ambiguous. CDR1 is MNHNS and CDR2 is SASEGT in the germline V gene. Deletions cut 6 bases from V and 11 bases from J, with 16 bases between. This CDR3 has 12 residues.

This rearrangement joins TRBV10-3 to TRBJ2-1; 12 bases agree with TRBD2. The CDR3 covers 18 residues. Germline CDR1 reads ENHRY; CDR2 reads SYGVKD. V shed 10 bases, J shed 8 bases, and the junction held 21 bases outside the gene matches. The DNA of the CDR3 is TGTGCCACAAGAGGGACAGGGAAGGGACTAGCGGGCTGGGATGAGCAGTTCTTC. This encodes CATRGTGKGLAGWDEQFF.

The rearrangement uses TRBV4-3 and TRBJ1-4; no definite D call. V lost 0 bases and J 8 bases, leaving 13 bases between the germline ends. The CDR3 spans 15 residues. CDR1 is LGHNA and CDR2 is YSLEER in the germline V gene. The CDR3: CASSQDTRVGEKLFF. Written as DNA, the CDR3 is TGCGCCAGCAGCCAAGATACCCGGGTTGGGGAAAAACTGTTTTTT.

V and J are TRBV7-9 and TRBJ2-7, with D hard to call. This CDR3 is built from 12 residues. V was cut by 6 bases and J by 1 base, with 7 bases left in between. Germline lookup yields CDR1 SEHNR and CDR2 FQNEAQ (reference sequence). In DNA, the CDR3 is TGTGCCAGCAGAGCAACTTCCTACGAGCAGTACTTC. This sequence encodes CASRATSYEQYF.

The chain combines TRBV6-5 with TRBJ1-5; D gene uncertain. The germline V and J ends were trimmed by 0 bases and 4 bases, with 4 bases remaining between them. CDR1 is MNHEY, CDR2 SVGAGI, per germline. The CDR3 is 13 residues long. In nucleotides, the CDR3 is TGTGCCAGCAGTTACTCTCAGAATCAGCCCCAGCATTTT. This codes for CASSYSQNQPQHF.

The V gene is TRBV5-1, the J gene TRBJ2-7, with 9 nucleotides matching TRBD1. The CDR3 sequence is 14 residues long. Germline V gene sequence: CDR1 SGHRS, CDR2 YFSETQ. V dropped 6 bases and J dropped 3; count of bases not matched to a gene: 7. CDR3: CASTQDRGNYEQYF. For the CDR3, the DNA is TGCGCCAGCACCCAGGACAGGGGAAACTACGAGCAGTACTTC.

The CDR3 sequence: CISGRNLNEQYF. DNA of the CDR3: TGTATAAGCGGGAGGAATCTAAACGAGCAGTACTTC. The chain combines TRBV6-5 with TRBJ2-7, with 9 bases identical to TRBD2. CDR3 size: 12 residues. Germline assignment: CDR1 MNHEY and CDR2 SVGAGI.

J is TRBJ2-1 and V is TRBV6-5; 8 bases agree with TRBD2. Germline lookup yields CDR1 MNHEY and CDR2 SVGAGI. This CDR3 spans 15 amino acids. V shed 4 bases, J shed 5 bases, and the junction held 7 bases outside the gene matches. The CDR3 coding sequence is TGTGCCAGCAGTTTGGGACTAGGGGGTGACAATGAGCAGTTCTTC. This encodes CASSLGLGGDNEQFF.

The V and J genes are TRBV4-1 and TRBJ2-4; 10 bases agree with TRBD2. The CDR3 has 16 residues. Per germline, CDR1 MGHRA and CDR2 YSYEKL. V shed 0 bases and J 6 bases; nucleotides not matched to a gene: 5. CDR3 residues: CASSQDPAGGGNIQYF. The DNA for the CDR3 is TGCGCCAGCAGCCAAGATCCAGCGGGAGGGGGAAACATTCAGTACTTC.

The rearrangement links TRBV25-1 to TRBJ2-3; possible D gene TRBD1, 5 bases. The CDR3 has 12 residues. Trimming shortened V by 6 bases and J by 7 bases, and 11 bases separated the two germline ends. Germline V gene sequence: CDR1 MGHDK, CDR2 SYGVNS. CDR3 protein: CASRARGNTQYF. The CDR3 DNA reads as TGTGCCAGCAGAGCAAGGGGAAATACGCAGTATTTT.

In nucleotides, the CDR3 is TGCGCCAGCAGCCCCCCGGACAGGTCCCTAAACTACAATGAGCAGTTCTTC. The encoded protein is CASSPPDRSLNYNEQFF. The chain couples TRBV4-1 to TRBJ2-1; 7 nucleotides match TRBD1. Germline values: CDR1 MGHRA, CDR2 YSYEKL. The CDR3 spans 17 residues. With V trimmed by 4 bases and J by 3 bases, 12 bases remained unmatched.

The chain links TRBV4-2 to TRBJ1-6, with D perhaps matching TRBD1 (6 bases). From germline, CDR1 is LGHNA and CDR2 YNFKEQ. V gave up 4 bases and J gave up 9 bases, with 19 bases separating them. The length of the CDR3 is 16 residues. The chain's CDR3 is CASSLYPGVSASPLHF. The DNA for the CDR3 is TGTGCCAGCAGCCTTTACCCAGGGGTCTCGGCTTCACCCCTCCACTTT.

The chain has TRBV5-1 and TRBJ2-1; D is unresolved. CDR1 and CDR2 (germline): SGHRS, YFSETQ. Deletions cut 4 bases from V and 8 bases from J, with 7 bases between. The CDR3 spans 11 residues. CDR3 protein: CASSRSDEQFF. CDR3 sequence (DNA): TGCGCCAGCAGCAGATCGGATGAGCAGTTCTTC.